The 8 T cell receptor beta chains presented below share a single source sample, sequenced in a study of cytomegalovirus exposure and HLA in healthy donors. With 60 Vbeta and 13 Jbeta primers, the PCR was carried out. The table came from immunoSEQ multiplex PCR; TCRdb's copy has only in-frame clones and leaves some out. Of approximately 140,000 clones in the sample, about 74% were seen once. Sequenced: PBMCs. The receptors originated from a woman in her fifties or sixties in good health and CMV-seronegative.

The chain carries TRBV5-1 and TRBJ2-5; perhaps TRBD2 as D (7 bases). Germline assignment: CDR1 SGHRS and CDR2 YFSETQ. V lost 3 bases, J lost 5 bases, and 17 bases lay in between. The CDR3 length is 15 residues. The CDR3 nucleotides are TGCGCCAGCAGCTCCTTCGGGGGGCCGAAGGAGACCCAGTACTTC. Its translation is CASSSFGGPKETQYF.

The rearrangement joins TRBV27 to TRBJ1-5; tentatively, D is TRBD1 (5 bases). V was pared by 4 bases and J by 2 bases, with 18 bases between. CDR3 length: 17 residues. Germline V gives CDR1 MNHEY, CDR2 SMNVEV (reference sequence). The CDR3 is CASSSAQEGVGNQPQHF. The CDR3 bases are TGTGCCAGCAGTTCGGCACAGGAGGGAGTTGGCAATCAGCCCCAGCATTTT.

CDR3 residues: CASSLLGQSGANVLTF. Here the CDR3 DNA reads TGTGCCAGCAGTTTATTAGGACAGTCCGGGGCCAACGTCCTGACTTTC. The chain has TRBV28 and TRBJ2-6; possible D gene TRBD1, 6 bases. Trimming shortened V by 1 base and J by 4 bases, and 11 bases separated the two germline ends. Germline V gene data show CDR1 as MDHEN and CDR2 as SYDVKM. The CDR3 is made up of 16 amino acids.

The chain is built from TRBV9 and TRBJ2-5; a possible D gene is TRBD2 (7 bases). Germline CDR1 and CDR2: SGDLS and YYNGEE. Trimming left V 4 bases short and J 4 bases short, with 17 bases between. This CDR3 contains 15 residues. The CDR3 DNA reads as TGTGCCAGCAGCCGGGACACTAGCGCTATAGAGACCCAGTACTTC. The encoded protein is CASSRDTSAIETQYF. Based on the CDR3 plus reference TRBV9 and TRBJ2-5, the full variable domain is DSGVTQTPKHLITATGQRVTLRCSPRSGDLSVYWYQQSLDQGLQFLIQYYNGEERAKGNILERFSAQQFPDLHSELNLSSLELGDSALYFCASSRDTSAIETQYFGPGTRLLVL.

About this clone itself: The junction and the germline gene differ at one end; a read error may be behind it. The V gene is TRBV7-9, the J gene TRBJ2-7; possible D gene TRBD2, 5 bases. Germline V CDR1 and CDR2: SEHNR, FQNEAQ (reference sequence). The CDR3 extends over 12 amino acids. DNA for the CDR3: TGTTCCAGCAGCCGTGCTCCGGGGGAGCAGTACTTC. It yields the protein CSSSRAPGEQYF.

This clone was recorded once. The chain uses TRBV28 and TRBJ1-2; no clear D gene. The CDR3 runs 13 residues. The germline V and J ends were trimmed by 6 bases and 4 bases, with 12 bases remaining between them. Per germline, CDR1 MDHEN and CDR2 SYDVKM. The CDR3 loop is CASSLEGGYGYTF. CDR3 DNA sequence: TGTGCCAGCAGCCTTGAGGGTGGCTATGGCTACACCTTC.

The rearrangement joins TRBV5-1 to TRBJ2-7; D is possibly TRBD1 (7 bases). This CDR3 has 12 residues. Trimming left V 5 bases short and J 7 bases short, with 13 bases between. Germline values: CDR1 SGHRS, CDR2 YFSETQ. In nucleotides, the CDR3 is TGCGCCAGCAGGTCGCCAGGGGGGGAGCAGTACTTC. This encodes CASRSPGGEQYF.

The chain has TRBV6-5 and TRBJ2-7; 8 bases match TRBD2. Germline CDR1 reads MNHEY; CDR2 reads SVGAGI. Unmatched junction bases numbered 13, after V lost 4 bases and J lost 5 bases. The CDR3 extends over 16 amino acids. The CDR3 region is CASSSLGSGGGNEQYF. CDR3 in DNA: TGTGCCAGCAGTTCCCTGGGAAGCGGGGGTGGGAACGAGCAGTACTTC.